These 32 T cell receptor beta chains originate from one sample sequenced in a study of blood T cell repertoires in COVID-19. The protocol was immunoSEQ multiplex PCR, while the TCRdb copy is restricted to in-frame clones and leaves out a portion. The repertoire includes 95,000 to 120,000 clones, 88% of them detected once, and roughly 8.4% sits in the top ten. Sequenced: peripheral blood. Source of these receptors: a woman in her seventies who had recovered from COVID-19.

CDR3 protein: CASSDKPSGGDIGEQFF. The CDR3 DNA reads as TGTGCCAGCAGTGACAAGCCTAGCGGGGGGGATATCGGTGAGCAGTTCTTC. This chain connects TRBV6-4 to TRBJ2-1, with 12 positions matching TRBD2. Germline V CDR1 and CDR2: MRHNA, SNTAGT. CDR3 size: 17 residues. V lost 2 bases to trimming and J lost 9 bases; unmatched junction nucleotides: 11.

This CDR3 is CASSLATGQYQETQYF. CDR3 in DNA: TGTGCCAGCAGCTTAGCGACAGGGCAGTACCAAGAGACCCAGTACTTC. The chain recombines TRBV7-2 with TRBJ2-5, with 7 bases matching TRBD1. V dropped 0 bases and J dropped 0; count of bases not matched to a gene: 4. The CDR3 sequence is 16 residues long. CDR1 and CDR2 from the germline V gene are SGHTA and FQGNSA. Using reference TRBV7-2 and TRBJ2-5 for the parts outside the CDR3, the full variable domain is GAGVSQSPSNKVTEKGKDVELRCDPISGHTALYWYRQSLGQGLEFLIYFQGNSAPDKSGLPSDRFSAERTGGSVSTLTIQRTQQEDSAVYLCASSLATGQYQETQYFGPGTRLLVL.

The J gene is TRBJ2-1, the V gene TRBV7-3, with 9 nucleotides matching TRBD1. The junction had 11 bases not matched to a gene; V was cut back by 2 bases and J by 6 bases. Germline V lookup: CDR1 SGHTA, CDR2 FQGTGA. This CDR3 is 17 amino acids long. The CDR3 region has the DNA TGTGCCAGCAGCTTACTTCCGCCGGGACAGGGACGCAATGAGCAGTTCTTC. It encodes CASSLLPPGQGRNEQFF.

CDR3 coding DNA: TGTGCCAGCAGTTCGGGACAGGATGAAAAACTGTTTTTT. It encodes CASSSGQDEKLFF. The gene calls are TRBV28 and TRBJ1-4, with 8 bases matching TRBD1. The J segment lost 6 bases and the V segment lost 4 bases, leaving 1 base of the junction unmatched. CDR1 MDHEN and CDR2 SYDVKM come from the germline V gene. This CDR3 region has 13 residues.

This clone was detected only once. The chain employs TRBV14 and TRBJ2-6, with D possibly matching TRBD1 (6 bases). The germline V gene encodes CDR1 SGHDN and CDR2 FVKESK. V was clipped by 4 bases and J by 4 bases, with 23 bases between them. The CDR3 is 19 amino acids. DNA of the CDR3: TGTGCCAGCAGCCCTATCCCCGGGACACGGTCTTCGGGGGCCAACGTCCTGACTTTC. This encodes CASSPIPGTRSSGANVLTF.

The chain uses TRBV5-1 and TRBJ1-1; D not resolved. V lost 4 bases, J lost 11 bases, and 18 bases lay in between. Germline V gives CDR1 SGHRS, CDR2 YFSETQ. This CDR3 region has 13 residues. The CDR3 region has the DNA TGCGCCAGCAGCGCCCTGCCCGCGGAGCGGGCTTTCTTT. Amino acid sequence: CASSALPAERAFF.

The chain joins TRBV5-8 to TRBJ1-5; 8 positions agree with TRBD1. Trimming removed 0 bases from V and 0 bases from J; junction bases left unmatched: 2. Looked up from germline, CDR1 is SGHTS and CDR2 is YDEGEE. The CDR3 consists of 16 residues. Here the CDR3 DNA reads TGTGCCAGCAGCTTGGACAGGGGGAATAGCAATCAGCCCCAGCATTTT. Translated: CASSLDRGNSNQPQHF.

CDR3 sequence (DNA): TGTGCCAGCAGTGGGGGCAGGGTGGGCTACGAGCAGTACTTC. Translation: CASSGGRVGYEQYF. The rearrangement joins TRBV2 to TRBJ2-7; possible D gene TRBD1, 5 bases. The CDR3 has 14 amino acids. Germline V gene sequence: CDR1 SNHLY, CDR2 FYNNEI. The V and J ends lost 4 bases and 3 bases respectively, with 13 bases between them.

This clone has just one count. This chain uses TRBV7-3 with TRBJ1-6; TRBD1 aligns across 8 bases. Looked up from germline, CDR1 is SGHTA and CDR2 is FQGTGA. There are 15 residues in the CDR3. The J segment lost 8 bases and the V segment lost 2 bases, leaving 5 bases of the junction unmatched. The CDR3 sequence: CASSLVGTGDSPLHF. DNA for the CDR3: TGTGCCAGCAGCTTAGTGGGGACAGGAGATTCACCCCTCCACTTT.

The chain employs TRBV7-9 and TRBJ2-5; TRBD1 agrees at 9 bases. This CDR3 spans 15 amino acids. Germline trimming cut 6 bases from V and 2 bases from J; bases unmatched to any gene: 7. The germline V gene has CDR1 SEHNR and CDR2 FQNEAQ (reference sequence). CDR3 amino acids: CASRVGQGTQETQYF. In nucleotides, the CDR3 is TGTGCCAGCAGAGTCGGACAGGGGACACAAGAGACCCAGTACTTC.

V usage is TRBV5-4 and J usage is TRBJ1-3; D is ambiguous. The length of the CDR3 is 14 residues. V was trimmed by 0 bases and J by 0 bases, leaving 4 bases between them. Per the germline V gene, CDR1 is SGHNT and CDR2 is YYREEE (reference sequence). CDR3 DNA sequence: TGTGCCAGCAGCTTGGCGGTCTCTGGAAACACCATATATTTT. It encodes CASSLAVSGNTIYF.

V and J are TRBV12-2 and TRBJ1-4; the listed D gene, TRBD1, was not tested against the DNA. TRBV12-2 is listed as a pseudogene. The CDR3 is made up of 14 amino acids. CDR3 loop: CASPGGRYLEKLFF. CDR3 in DNA: TGTGCAAGTCCAGGGGGTAGATACCTTGAAAAACTGTTTTTT.

This rearrangement joins TRBV5-6 to TRBJ2-7, with D unclear. This CDR3 is built from 15 residues. Germline values: CDR1 SGHDT, CDR2 YYEEEE. V gave up 6 bases and J gave up 2 bases, with 18 bases separating them. As DNA, the CDR3 is TGTGCCAGCACCCCACGTCGGTACAGTCCCTACGAGCAGTACTTC. Its translation is CASTPRRYSPYEQYF.

V gene TRBV18 combines with J gene TRBJ1-1; TRBD1 aligns across 8 bases. Germline V lookup: CDR1 KGHSH, CDR2 LQKENI. After removal of 2 bases from V and 1 base from J, the junction contained 6 bases not matched to a gene. The CDR3 spans 16 residues. The CDR3 sequence: CASSPITTGGNTEAFF. The CDR3 DNA reads TGTGCCAGCTCACCAATCACAACAGGGGGGAACACTGAAGCTTTCTTT.

This sequence joins TRBV5-1 and TRBJ2-1, with 10 bases aligning to TRBD2. Germline loops: CDR1 SGHRS, CDR2 YFSETQ. This CDR3 comprises 17 residues. V lost 0 bases to trimming and J lost 3 bases; unmatched junction nucleotides: 6. CDR3 region: CASSLGRRTSGYNEQFF. The DNA for the CDR3 is TGCGCCAGCAGCTTGGGTCGCCGGACTAGCGGCTACAATGAGCAGTTCTTC.

The gene calls are TRBV10-2 and TRBJ2-3, with a tentative D call TRBD1 (6 bases). This CDR3 spans 14 amino acids. The germline V gene encodes CDR1 WSHSY and CDR2 SAAADI. V gave up 2 bases and J gave up 4 bases, with 10 bases separating them. The CDR3 nucleotides read TGCGCCAGCAGTGAGAGGGGGACGGCAGATACGCAGTATTTT. Protein: CASSERGTADTQYF.

The chain has TRBV7-9 and TRBJ1-2; D is unclear. The germline V gene has CDR1 SEHNR and CDR2 FQNEAQ (reference sequence). V lost 6 bases and J 4 bases, leaving 9 bases between the germline ends. CDR3 length: 12 amino acids. The CDR3 reads CASSRVPYGYTF. The CDR3 DNA is TGTGCCAGCAGTCGGGTCCCCTATGGCTACACCTTC.

The chain links TRBV29-1 to TRBJ1-4; D ambiguous. The germline V and J ends were trimmed by 6 bases and 5 bases, with 13 bases remaining between them. Germline V lookup: CDR1 SQVTM, CDR2 ANQGSEA. The CDR3 is 13 residues long. CDR3 DNA sequence: TGCAGCGTGATTCAAAACAGCAATGAAAAACTGTTTTTT. Its protein is CSVIQNSNEKLFF.

The genes are TRBV20-1 and TRBJ2-2; 9 positions match TRBD1. After removal of 3 bases from V and 15 bases from J, the junction contained 5 bases not matched to a gene. Germline CDR1 DFQATT, CDR2 SNEGSKA (reference sequence). This CDR3 region has 11 residues. The DNA of the CDR3 is TGCAGTGCTAGCGGGACAGGGAGGTTGTTTTTT. Protein sequence: CSASGTGRLFF.

This rearrangement joins TRBV3-1 (or the pseudogene TRBV3-2) to TRBJ2-2, with unresolved D. Trimming left V 1 base short and J 7 bases short, with 7 bases between. The CDR3 contains 13 residues. CDR1 LGHDT and CDR2 YNNKEL come from the germline V gene (reference sequence). DNA for the CDR3: TGTGCCAGCAGCCAAGTAAGACTCGGGGAGCTGTTTTTT. As protein: CASSQVRLGELFF.

DNA for the CDR3: TGTGCCACCCTAAACCGGGGGGGCCGACAAGAGACCCAGTACTTC. Translated: CATLNRGGRQETQYF. V is TRBV19 and J is TRBJ2-5; 8 bases are shared with TRBD2. This CDR3 is built from 15 residues. The germline gives CDR1 LNHDA, CDR2 SQIVND (reference sequence). With V trimmed by 10 bases and J by 2 bases, 12 bases remained unmatched.

The chain uses TRBV27 and TRBJ1-6; D is unclear. Germline CDR1 MNHEY, CDR2 SMNVEV (reference sequence). Trimming removed 6 bases from V and 4 bases from J, with 13 bases in between. This CDR3 region has 15 residues. CDR3 region: CASRISGSYNSPLHF. The CDR3 DNA follows: TGTGCCAGCAGGATCAGCGGGTCATATAATTCACCCCTCCACTTT.

The genes are TRBV7-3 and TRBJ2-2, with D tentatively TRBD1 (5 bases). Per the germline V gene, CDR1 is SGHTA and CDR2 is FQGTGA. The CDR3 is 13 residues long. V lost 4 bases to trimming and J lost 7 bases, with 10 bases between them. The CDR3: CASSSYRSGELFF. CDR3 nucleotide sequence: TGTGCCAGCAGCTCTTACAGGAGCGGGGAGCTGTTTTTT.

V usage is TRBV6-4 and J usage is TRBJ2-1, with 13 bases matching TRBD2. Germline CDR1 MRHNA, CDR2 SNTAGT. The trim removed 6 bases at V and 0 bases at J, leaving 5 bases unmatched. This CDR3 has 17 amino acids. CDR3 DNA: TGTGCCAGCAGGACTAGCGGGAGGAGGGGCTCCTACAATGAGCAGTTCTTC. Its protein is CASRTSGRRGSYNEQFF.

The chain is built from TRBV7-3 and TRBJ2-1; tentative D call: TRBD1 (5 bases). The germline CDR1 and CDR2 sequences are SGHTA and FQGTGA. The CDR3 is made up of 14 amino acids. Trimming stripped 5 bases from V and 6 bases from J, with 14 bases between. Here the CDR3 DNA reads TGTGCCAGCAGCCTTCTGGGGCCCCCCAATGAGCAGTTCTTC. It encodes CASSLLGPPNEQFF.

V is TRBV5-4 and J is TRBJ2-3, with D unclear. V shed 0 bases and J shed 6 bases, with 11 bases lying between them. Germline V gene data show CDR1 as SGHNT and CDR2 as YYREEE (reference sequence). The CDR3 runs 14 residues. The chain's CDR3 is CASSLESSGDTQYF. CDR3 nucleotides: TGTGCCAGCAGCTTGGAGAGTTCCGGGGATACGCAGTATTTT.

The V gene is TRBV11-3, the J gene TRBJ2-2; 7 bases map to TRBD2. Germline trimming cut 3 bases from V and 2 bases from J; bases unmatched to any gene: 3. The CDR3 totals 15 residues. CDR1 is SGHNT and CDR2 is YENEEA in the germline V gene. The CDR3 DNA reads TGTGCCAGCAGCTTTAGCGGGTTTAACACCGGGGAGCTGTTTTTT. Translation gives CASSFSGFNTGELFF.

The chain recombines TRBV6-6 with TRBJ1-3; 10 bases are a match to TRBD1. The trim removed 5 bases at V and 0 bases at J, leaving 7 bases unmatched. This CDR3 contains 17 residues. Germline assignment: CDR1 MNHNY and CDR2 SVGAGI (reference sequence). CDR3 region: CASSPWTGGNSGNTIYF. The CDR3 DNA reads as TGTGCCAGCAGTCCTTGGACAGGGGGGAACTCTGGAAACACCATATATTTT.

This chain joins TRBV6-5 and TRBJ1-4, with D unclear. Trimming stripped 4 bases from V and 3 bases from J, with 3 bases between. The CDR3 runs 12 residues. From germline, CDR1 is MNHEY and CDR2 SVGAGI. The CDR3 DNA follows: TGTGCCAGCAGTTCAGCTAATGAAAAACTGTTTTTT. Protein: CASSSANEKLFF.

In its sample, this clone was seen a few times. This chain connects TRBV5-5 to TRBJ2-2; D possibly corresponds to TRBD2 (5 bases). V was cut by 4 bases and J by 0 bases, with 13 bases left in between. CDR1 and CDR2 (germline): SGHKS, YYEKEE (reference sequence). The CDR3 consists of 16 residues. Here the CDR3 reads CASSQEAAANTGELFF. Written as DNA, the CDR3 is TGTGCCAGCAGCCAGGAGGCAGCCGCGAACACCGGGGAGCTGTTTTTT.

This clone was observed a handful of times. The chain carries TRBV4-2 and TRBJ1-4; tentatively, D is TRBD1 (6 bases). The V and J ends lost 0 bases and 8 bases respectively, with 19 bases between them. The germline V gene encodes CDR1 LGHNA and CDR2 YNFKEQ. This CDR3 comprises 17 residues. The CDR3 DNA reads TGTGCCAGCAGCCAAGATCTGGACAGTCCCTTGAGCGAAAAACTGTTTTTT. This sequence encodes CASSQDLDSPLSEKLFF.

The J gene is TRBJ2-7, the V gene TRBV5-1; D might be TRBD1 (5 bases). V lost 0 bases, J lost 3 bases, and 16 bases lay in between. Germline CDR1 is SGHRS and CDR2 is YFSETQ. The CDR3 consists of 16 residues. The CDR3 nucleotides read TGCGCCAGCAGCTTGGACCCTAGGGGATCTGACTACGAGCAGTACTTC. Protein: CASSLDPRGSDYEQYF. The whole variable domain, filled in from reference TRBV5-1 and TRBJ2-7, reads KAGVTQTPRYLIKTRGQQVTLSCSPISGHRSVSWYQQTPGQGLQFLFEYFSETQRNKGNFPGRFSGRQFSNSRSEMNVSTLELGDSALYLCASSLDPRGSDYEQYFGPGTRLTVT.